Given below is one T cell receptor (beta chain) in context. It lacks a known antigen. No base-level quality is on record; no much larger clone is a single base apart. The collaborating institutions used their own protocols to collect whole blood in K2EDTA tubes. Collaborator samples were shipped for TCRbeta analysis as frozen whole blood, isolated PBMCs, or DNA extracted from either sample type. These data belong to a study of blood T cell repertoires in COVID-19 (TCRdb year 2020). Regarding the research as a whole: Collaborator samples came from the United States, Italy and Spain and covered acute and convalescent phases of COVID-19. The sample metadata nearly always contained a de-identified subject ID, COVID-19 status, age in years and sex. The samples were drawn from two sources: the first 160 participants of the ongoing ImmuneRACE study, and 1,000 to 1,500 subjects contributed by 6 global collaborators. The repertoires were made available in a free public database intended to serve as a resource for research on the immune response to SARS-CoV-2. HLA class I and class II types, where available, came from metadata supplied by the sample provider rather than from assay-based typing. The prospective study material was composed of cDNA or gDNA derived from T cells, B-cell-depleted T cells, or PBMCs. The dataset comprised deeply sampled blood TCRbeta repertoires from subjects exposed to, actively infected with, or recovered from COVID-19. Points the paper makes about the study in general: How much clinical and demographic metadata was included differed by source and by participant, and the metadata was provided uncurated.

TCRbeta CDR3 regions were amplified from genomic DNA by means of the immunoSEQ Assay, a bias-controlled multiplex PCR. In the authors' own workflow: The number of nucleated cells in each sample was estimated by amplification of reference gene primers within the assay. To quantify the absolute abundance of each unique TCRbeta CDR3 rearrangement, sequence reads were collapsed and filtered. For each sample, productive Simpson clonality was calculated as the square root of Simpson's diversity index over productive rearrangements. As stored in TCRdb, this immuneACCESS dataset retains in-frame rearrangements with V and J assigned. A fraction of the clones does not appear; measured against another copy, unresolved V genes explain less than half of the discrepancy, and the remainder lacks a known reason. The DNA gave D and trimming, while V, J and clone size come from that table. The sample table records a few hundred thousand clones; about 85% of these occur just once. Together, the top ten hold approximately 3.3% of the sample.

This receptor was identified in a man between 18 and 35 years old with active or convalescent COVID-19. The material sequenced was peripheral blood.

The CDR3 region reads CAISESPLSNTEAFF. The DNA sequence is as follows: TGTGCCATCAGTGAGTCTCCTTTATCGAACACTGAAGCTTTCTTT. Recombination linked TRBV10-3 to TRBJ1-1; there is no confident call for the D gene. The CDR3 measures 15 amino acids from cysteine to phenylalanine. The only DNA kept is the CDR3, 45 bases in frame from the first base. Via the germline V gene, CDR1 is ENHRY and CDR2 SYGVKD. The junction carries 9 bases between V and J, which are trimmed by 0 bases and 1 base respectively.